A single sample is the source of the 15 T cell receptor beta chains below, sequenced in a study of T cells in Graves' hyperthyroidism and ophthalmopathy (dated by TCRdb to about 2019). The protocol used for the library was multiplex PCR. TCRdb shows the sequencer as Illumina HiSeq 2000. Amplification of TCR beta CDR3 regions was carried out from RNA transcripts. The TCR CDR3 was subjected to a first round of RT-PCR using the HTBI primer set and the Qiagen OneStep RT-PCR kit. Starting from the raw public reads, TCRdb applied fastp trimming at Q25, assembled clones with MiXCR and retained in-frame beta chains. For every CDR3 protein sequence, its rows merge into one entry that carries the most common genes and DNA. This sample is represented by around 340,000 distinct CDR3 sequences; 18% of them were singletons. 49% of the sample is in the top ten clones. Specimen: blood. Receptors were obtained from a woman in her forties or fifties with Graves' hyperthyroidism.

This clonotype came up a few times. CDR3 DNA: TGTGCCAGCAGCCAGGGCGGGGTAAAAGCTTTCTTT. This sequence encodes CASSQGGVKAFF. The J gene is TRBJ1-1, the V gene TRBV3-1; no reliable D call. Trimming cost V 3 bases and J 9 bases, with 11 bases left between them. The CDR3 runs 12 residues. CDR1 is LGHDT, CDR2 YNNKEL, per germline (reference sequence). Drawing the rest from reference TRBV3-1 and TRBJ1-1, the complete variable domain is DTAVSQTPKYLVTQMGNDKSIKCEQNLGHDTMYWYKQDSKKFLKIMFSYNNKELIINETVPNRFSPKSPDKAHLNLHINSLELGDSAVYFCASSQGGVKAFFGQGTRLTVV.

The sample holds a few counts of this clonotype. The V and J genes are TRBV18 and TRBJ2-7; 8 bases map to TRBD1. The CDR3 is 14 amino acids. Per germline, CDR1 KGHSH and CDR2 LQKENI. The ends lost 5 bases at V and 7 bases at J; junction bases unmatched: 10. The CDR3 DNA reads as TGTGCCAGCTCAGCGGGACAGGCCCCCGCGGAGCAGTACTTC. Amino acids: CASSAGQAPAEQYF. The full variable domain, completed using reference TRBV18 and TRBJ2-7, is NAGVMQNPRHLVRRRGQEARLRCSPMKGHSHVYWYRQLPEEGLKFMVYLQKENIIDESGMPKERFSAEFPKEGPSILRIQQVVRGDSAAYFCASSAGQAPAEQYFGPGTRLTVT.

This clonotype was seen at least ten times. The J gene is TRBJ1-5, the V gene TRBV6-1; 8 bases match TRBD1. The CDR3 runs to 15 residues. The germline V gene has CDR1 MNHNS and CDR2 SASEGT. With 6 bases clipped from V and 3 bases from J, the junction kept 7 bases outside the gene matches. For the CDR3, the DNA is TGTGCCAGCAGATTAGACAGGGGCCCCAATCAGCCCCAGCATTTT. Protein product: CASRLDRGPNQPQHF.

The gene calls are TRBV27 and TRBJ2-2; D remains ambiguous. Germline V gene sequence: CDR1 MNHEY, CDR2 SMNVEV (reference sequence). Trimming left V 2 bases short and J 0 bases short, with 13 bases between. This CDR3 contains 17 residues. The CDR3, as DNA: TGTGCCAGCAGTTTAAGTTCAAGTTCCGCGAACACCGGGGAGCTGTTTTTT. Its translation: CASSLSSSSANTGELFF.

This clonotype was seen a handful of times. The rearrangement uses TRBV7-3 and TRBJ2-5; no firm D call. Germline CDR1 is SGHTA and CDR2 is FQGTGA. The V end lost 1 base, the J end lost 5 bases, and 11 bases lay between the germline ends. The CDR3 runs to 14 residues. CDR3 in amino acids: CASSLNHYSETQYF. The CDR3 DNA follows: TGTGCCAGCAGCTTAAATCATTATTCGGAGACCCAGTACTTC. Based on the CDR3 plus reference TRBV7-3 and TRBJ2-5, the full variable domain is GAGVSQTPSNKVTEKGKYVELRCDPISGHTALYWYRQSLGQGPEFLIYFQGTGAADDSGLPNDRFFAVRPEGSVSTLKIQRTERGDSAVYLCASSLNHYSETQYFGPGTRLLVL.

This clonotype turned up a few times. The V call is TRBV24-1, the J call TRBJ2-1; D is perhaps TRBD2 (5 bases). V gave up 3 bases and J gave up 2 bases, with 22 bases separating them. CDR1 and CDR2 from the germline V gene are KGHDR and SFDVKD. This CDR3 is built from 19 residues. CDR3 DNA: TGTGCCACCAGTGATGCCTCCGTTTCCGGGATCGGGGCCTACAATGAGCAGTTCTTC. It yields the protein CATSDASVSGIGAYNEQFF.

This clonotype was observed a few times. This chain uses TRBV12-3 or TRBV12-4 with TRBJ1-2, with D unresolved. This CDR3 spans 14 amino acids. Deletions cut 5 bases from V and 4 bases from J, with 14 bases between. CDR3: CASSPTPPPYGYTF. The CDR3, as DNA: TGTGCCAGCAGTCCCACCCCTCCCCCCTATGGCTACACCTTC.

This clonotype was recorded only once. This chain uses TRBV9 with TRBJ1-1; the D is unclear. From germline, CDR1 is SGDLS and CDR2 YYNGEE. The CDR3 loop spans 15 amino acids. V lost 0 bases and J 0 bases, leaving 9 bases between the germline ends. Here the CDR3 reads CASSVAAALNTEAFF. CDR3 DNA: TGTGCCAGCAGCGTAGCGGCAGCTTTGAACACTGAAGCTTTCTTT.

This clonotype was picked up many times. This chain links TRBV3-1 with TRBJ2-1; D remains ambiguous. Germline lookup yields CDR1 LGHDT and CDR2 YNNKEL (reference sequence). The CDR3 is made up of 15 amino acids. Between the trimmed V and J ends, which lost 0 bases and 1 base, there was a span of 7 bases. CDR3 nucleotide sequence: TGTGCCAGCAGCCAAGATGCCGGTTCCTACAATGAGCAGTTCTTC. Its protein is CASSQDAGSYNEQFF.

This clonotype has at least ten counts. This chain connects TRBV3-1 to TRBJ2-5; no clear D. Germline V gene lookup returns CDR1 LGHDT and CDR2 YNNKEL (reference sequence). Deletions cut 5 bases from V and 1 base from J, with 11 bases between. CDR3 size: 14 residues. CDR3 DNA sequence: TGTGCCAGCAGCTCCGACCCGAGCCAAGAGACCCAGTACTTC. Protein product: CASSSDPSQETQYF.

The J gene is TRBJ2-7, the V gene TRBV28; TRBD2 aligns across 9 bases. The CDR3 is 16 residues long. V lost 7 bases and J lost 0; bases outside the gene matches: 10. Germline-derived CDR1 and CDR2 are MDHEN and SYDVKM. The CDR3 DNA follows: TGTGCCAGCATGGGTTGGAGCGGGAGGAACTCCTACGAGCAGTACTTC. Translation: CASMGWSGRNSYEQYF.

The CDR3 DNA reads TGCAGTGCTACGGCAGGAGCGAACACTGAAGCTTTCTTT. Protein: CSATAGANTEAFF. The chain couples TRBV20-1 to TRBJ1-1; D is ambiguous. The V end lost 4 bases, the J end lost 1 base, and 10 bases lay between the germline ends. Per the germline V gene, CDR1 is DFQATT and CDR2 is SNEGSKA (reference sequence). CDR3 length: 13 amino acids.

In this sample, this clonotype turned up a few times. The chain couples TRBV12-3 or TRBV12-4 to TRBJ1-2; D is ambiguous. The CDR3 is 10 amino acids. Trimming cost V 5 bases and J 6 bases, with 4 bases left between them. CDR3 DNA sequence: TGTGCCAGCAGTCAGCATGGCTACACCTTC. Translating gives CASSQHGYTF.

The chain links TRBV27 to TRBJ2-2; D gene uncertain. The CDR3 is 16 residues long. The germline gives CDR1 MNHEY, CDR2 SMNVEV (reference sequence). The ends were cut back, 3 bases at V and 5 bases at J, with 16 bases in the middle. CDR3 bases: TGTGCCAGCAGTTTCCCTTCCGGGCTGGTTACCGGGGAGCTGTTTTTT. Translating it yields CASSFPSGLVTGELFF.

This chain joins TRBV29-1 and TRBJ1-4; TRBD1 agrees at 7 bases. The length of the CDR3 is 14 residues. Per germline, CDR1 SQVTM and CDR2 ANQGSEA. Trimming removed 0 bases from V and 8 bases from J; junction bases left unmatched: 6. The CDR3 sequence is CSVEEETGKEKLFF. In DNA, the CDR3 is TGCAGCGTTGAAGAAGAGACAGGGAAGGAAAAACTGTTTTTT.